The next 14 T cell receptor beta chains were all read from a single sample in a study of cytomegalovirus exposure and HLA in healthy donors (dated 2017 in TCRdb). Library generation was performed with the immunoSEQ multiplex PCR assay. For the multiplex PCR, a mixture combining 60 forward primers for TCR Vbeta segments and 13 reverse primers for TCR Jbeta segments was used. Imported from immuneACCESS, the table was reduced by TCRdb to in-frame sequences with V and J called. These copies leave out some clones; in studies compared against another copy, an unresolved V gene accounts for under half, and the cause of the remainder is not known. This sample holds some 200,000 clones; approximately 81% were observed only once. The top ten clones comprise less than 2.5% of the sample. Material: PBMCs. These receptors came from a woman aged 45-65 years in good health and CMV-seronegative.

The V and J genes are TRBV5-6 and TRBJ1-6; D is possibly TRBD1 (6 bases). The CDR3 totals 16 residues. Germline V gene sequence: CDR1 SGHDT, CDR2 YYEEEE. V lost 0 bases and J lost 7, with 14 bases in between. CDR3 nucleotides: TGTGCCAGCAGCTTGGGAACAGGACAGCGGAATTCACCCCTCCACTTT. Translating gives CASSLGTGQRNSPLHF.

This CDR3 reads CASSNSGTSGTYEQYF. CDR3 sequence (DNA): TGTGCCAGTAGTAATTCCGGGACTAGCGGCACCTACGAGCAGTACTTC. The chain couples TRBV19 to TRBJ2-7, with 11 bases fitting TRBD2. Germline V gives CDR1 LNHDA, CDR2 SQIVND (reference sequence). This CDR3 has 16 amino acids. With V trimmed by 4 bases and J by 2 bases, 7 bases remained unmatched.

The CDR3 loop is CASSVMGQGNGYTF. The CDR3 nucleotides read TGTGCCAGCAGTGTCATGGGACAGGGAAATGGCTACACCTTC. The chain uses TRBV6-1 and TRBJ1-2, with 9 bases fitting TRBD1. The CDR3 extends over 14 amino acids. Germline-derived CDR1 and CDR2 are MNHNS and SASEGT. V dropped 4 bases and J dropped 6; count of bases not matched to a gene: 6.

As for this clone: Other nucleotide sequences from this sample produce the same CDR3. The chain has TRBV28 and TRBJ1-2, with D possibly being TRBD1 (5 bases). Trimming cost V 4 bases and J 8 bases, with 11 bases left between them. This CDR3 has 12 residues. Germline CDR1 MDHEN, CDR2 SYDVKM. The CDR3 coding sequence is TGTGCCAGCAGTTCGACGGGGGACGGCTACACCTTC. It translates to CASSSTGDGYTF.

Of note for this clone: One end of the junction fails to match germline, which may point to a read error. This sequence joins TRBV7-9 and TRBJ1-2, with TRBD1 matching over 7 bases. The CDR3 is made up of 12 amino acids. Germline values: CDR1 SEHNR, CDR2 FQNEAQ (reference sequence). CDR3 sequence: CSSSIQGLGYTF. CDR3 nucleotides: TGTTCCAGCAGTATACAGGGGTTGGGCTACACCTTC.

CDR3 in amino acids: CASSPRLRQGDTEAFF. The CDR3 nucleotides read TGTGCCAGCTCTCCTAGGCTACGACAGGGAGACACTGAAGCTTTCTTT. This chain connects TRBV9 to TRBJ1-1; 7 bases match TRBD1. V lost 7 bases to trimming and J lost 3 bases; unmatched junction nucleotides: 15. The CDR3 totals 16 residues. CDR1 is SGDLS, CDR2 YYNGEE, per germline.

The rearrangement joins TRBV29-1 to TRBJ2-7; the match to TRBD1 covers 8 bases. CDR3 length equals 16 residues. Germline V CDR1 and CDR2: SQVTM, ANQGSEA. The J segment lost 3 bases and the V segment lost 1 base, leaving 11 bases of the junction unmatched. The CDR3 coding sequence is TGCAGCGTTGAAGCGACGGGGCAGGGGGCTGTCTACGAGCAGTACTTC. Translating gives CSVEATGQGAVYEQYF.

The rearrangement uses TRBV20-1 and TRBJ1-2; a weak D match, TRBD1 (5 bases). The V end was cut by 3 bases, the J end by 5 bases, with 7 bases between. The CDR3 extends over 11 amino acids. From germline, CDR1 is DFQATT and CDR2 SNEGSKA (reference sequence). CDR3: CSARDKYGYTF. The CDR3 nucleotides read TGCAGTGCTAGGGACAAATATGGCTACACCTTC.

The chain joins TRBV6-1 to TRBJ1-1; 8 nucleotides agree with TRBD1. The germline CDR1 and CDR2 sequences are MNHNS and SASEGT. This CDR3 comprises 14 residues. Trimming cost V 6 bases and J 1 base; bases outside gene matches: 4. The DNA of the CDR3 is TGTGCCAGCAGGCGACAGGGGTGGAACACTGAAGCTTTCTTT. Its translation is CASRRQGWNTEAFF.

The chain carries TRBV19 and TRBJ1-2, with a tentative D call TRBD1 (6 bases). Trimming removed 2 bases from V and 8 bases from J, with 12 bases in between. CDR3 size: 13 residues. Germline V gene sequence: CDR1 LNHDA, CDR2 SQIVND (reference sequence). This chain's CDR3 is CASSIFHREGYTF. The CDR3 coding sequence is TGTGCCAGTAGTATATTTCACAGGGAAGGCTACACCTTC.

This clone was seen more than once but under ten times. The chain joins TRBV6-5 to TRBJ1-2, with no clear D. This CDR3 comprises 13 residues. V shed 2 bases and J shed 0 bases, with 4 bases lying between them. CDR1 and CDR2 (germline): MNHEY, SVGAGI. CDR3 protein: CASSYTANYGYTF. The CDR3 DNA is TGTGCCAGCAGTTACACAGCTAACTATGGCTACACCTTC.

The gene calls are TRBV4-2 and TRBJ2-3; 12 positions agree with TRBD2. This CDR3 comprises 17 residues. From germline, CDR1 is LGHNA and CDR2 YNFKEQ. Trimming took 0 bases from V and 7 from J; bases not matched to a gene: 8. The CDR3 loop is CASSQDFWTSGKNTQYF. The CDR3 DNA sequence: TGTGCCAGCAGCCAAGATTTTTGGACTAGCGGGAAAAATACGCAGTATTTT.

The chain couples TRBV9 to TRBJ2-6, with no clear D. V gave up 3 bases and J gave up 1 base, with 17 bases separating them. CDR3 length: 18 residues. Per germline, CDR1 SGDLS and CDR2 YYNGEE. The CDR3, as DNA: TGTGCCAGCAGCGCAGACACATTCCACGTTTCTGGGGCCAACGTCCTGACTTTC. Amino acids: CASSADTFHVSGANVLTF.

The rearrangement uses TRBV4-3 and TRBJ2-5; TRBD2 aligns across 8 bases. CDR3 length equals 17 residues. Looked up from germline, CDR1 is LGHNA and CDR2 is YSLEER. J lost 2 bases, V lost 0 bases, and 8 bases had no gene match. CDR3 amino acids: CASSQEWVVAGQETQYF. CDR3 coding DNA: TGCGCCAGCAGCCAAGAATGGGTCGTAGCGGGGCAAGAGACCCAGTACTTC.